This T cell receptor beta chain derives from a study of CD8 T cells in Susac syndrome. The RNA input was roughly 0.45 to 1 ug, and it was reverse transcribed with random hexamers. Across 54 Vbeta and 13 Jbeta, immunoSEQ multiplex PCR amplified TCR beta CDR3. TCRdb redid the calling of the immunoSEQ multiplex PCR reads with MiXCR, one entry per CDR3 protein. The table includes around 130,000 distinct CDR3 sequences, 91% detected once. The study used treatment-naive patients who had stable or active relapsing-remitting disease as multiple sclerosis controls. FACS enriched CD8+ TEMRA cells, while bulk CD8+ and CD4+ were negatively isolated. From germline, CDR1 is LGHNA and CDR2 YNFKEQ. V shed 1 base and J 5 bases; nucleotides not matched to a gene: 4. The CDR3 covers 15 residues.

What was sequenced was CD8+ T cells from PBMCs. This chain joins TRBV4-2 and TRBJ2-3, with TRBD1 identical over 9 bases. This sequence was found in a human donor with multiple sclerosis. The CDR3 sequence is CASSQVGDREDTQYF. The CDR3 bases are TGTGCCAGCAGCCAAGTTGGGGACAGGGAAGATACGCAGTATTTT.